A single sample gave rise to the 30 T cell receptor beta chains below, sequenced in a study of T cell repertoires in cytomegalovirus infection. These TCRs' antigens remain unknown. TCRdb reprocessed the reads with MiXCR, giving one entry per CDR3 protein. The table has about 900,000 distinct CDR3 sequences, roughly 31% seen once. The material was cultured CD8+ T cells from PBMCs, obtained from culture after CMV antigen stimulation. These TCRs come from a human donor in good health (CMV status not recorded). Some clones in this sample may be carry-over from other donors' samples.

This sequence joins TRBV20-1 and TRBJ1-5; perhaps TRBD1 as D (5 bases). V gave up 5 bases and J gave up 8 bases, with 19 bases separating them. Germline V gives CDR1 DFQATT, CDR2 SNEGSKA (reference sequence). The CDR3 spans 14 residues. CDR3 coding DNA: TGCAGTGCTTTCTCCGGGGCCCCAATCAAGCCCCAGCATTTT. Amino acids: CSAFSGAPIKPQHF.

The genes are TRBV2 and TRBJ2-3, with D tentatively TRBD1 or TRBD2 (5 bases each). Germline V gene sequence: CDR1 SNHLY, CDR2 FYNNEI. The V and J ends lost 8 bases and 10 bases respectively, with 10 bases between them. This CDR3 has 10 residues. The CDR3 DNA follows: TGTGCCAGCGGGGGTGGCTCGCAGTATTTT. The encoded protein is CASGGGSQYF.

In its sample, this clonotype was seen many times. The genes are TRBV7-6 and TRBJ2-3; D gene unclear. The CDR3 extends over 14 amino acids. V was pared by 5 bases and J by 3 bases, with 12 bases between. CDR1 SGHVS and CDR2 FNYEAQ come from the germline V gene. CDR3 coding DNA: TGTGCCAGCAGCACCGGGTTGGTGACAGATACGCAGTATTTT. Protein sequence: CASSTGLVTDTQYF.

This chain connects TRBV7-6 to TRBJ2-7; 8 bases are shared with TRBD1. This CDR3 comprises 13 residues. Germline-derived CDR1 and CDR2 are SGHVS and FNYEAQ. Unmatched junction bases numbered 3, after V lost 5 bases and J lost 3 bases. The CDR3 protein is CASSHGTGYEQYF. CDR3 sequence (DNA): TGTGCCAGCAGCCATGGGACAGGCTACGAGCAGTACTTC.

This clonotype was seen only a few times. The V call is TRBV7-9, the J call TRBJ1-2, with 7 bases fitting TRBD1. CDR3 length equals 14 residues. Germline assignment: CDR1 SEHNR and CDR2 FQNEAQ (reference sequence). V lost 5 bases, J lost 4 bases, and 7 bases stayed unmatched. CDR3 amino acids: CASSAGTATYGYTF. The CDR3 DNA follows: TGTGCCAGCAGCGCCGGGACAGCTACCTATGGCTACACCTTC.

This clonotype was found a few times. J is TRBJ2-5 and V is TRBV20-1, with D possibly being TRBD2 (5 bases). Between the trimmed V and J ends, which lost 2 bases and 2 bases, there was a span of 9 bases. Germline CDR1 DFQATT, CDR2 SNEGSKA (reference sequence). The CDR3 runs 13 residues. This CDR3 reads CSARRGKQETQYF. DNA for the CDR3: TGCAGTGCTAGACGGGGTAAACAAGAGACCCAGTACTTC.

This clonotype was seen more than once but under ten times. The rearrangement joins TRBV11-1 to TRBJ1-1; D is possibly TRBD1 (6 bases). The V gene's germline CDR1 is SGHAT and CDR2 FQDESV (reference sequence). The CDR3 has 16 residues. Trimming removed 2 bases from V and 1 base from J, with 14 bases in between. The chain's CDR3 is CASSLYRRGQNTEAFF. The CDR3, as DNA: TGTGCCAGCAGCTTATATCGTCGGGGACAGAACACTGAAGCTTTCTTT. Full variable domain (remainder filled in from reference TRBV11-1 and TRBJ1-1): EAEVAQSPRYKITEKSQAVAFWCDPISGHATLYWYRQILGQGPELLVQFQDESVVDDSQLPKDRFSAERLKGVDSTLKIQPAELGDSAMYLCASSLYRRGQNTEAFFGQGTRLTVV.

This clonotype was found many times. The J gene is TRBJ2-1, the V gene TRBV7-2; the match to TRBD1 covers 9 bases. The germline V gene has CDR1 SGHTA and CDR2 FQGNSA. The V gene end was trimmed by 5 bases and the J gene end by 0 bases; junction bases not matched to a gene: 8. CDR3 size: 17 residues. The CDR3: CASSHRDRVSSYNEQFF. The CDR3 DNA is TGTGCCAGCAGCCACCGGGACAGGGTTAGCTCCTACAATGAGCAGTTCTTC.

The V call is TRBV12-3 or TRBV12-4, the J call TRBJ2-1; 8 bases match TRBD2. The CDR3 has 16 amino acids. V dropped 6 bases and J dropped 5; count of bases not matched to a gene: 12. In nucleotides, the CDR3 is TGTGCCAGCAGCCCGGGGGCGGGGGGCCCCGACAATGAGCAGTTCTTC. Its translation: CASSPGAGGPDNEQFF.

The chain couples TRBV25-1 to TRBJ1-3; TRBD1 is a possible D gene (5 bases). Per the germline V gene, CDR1 is MGHDK and CDR2 is SYGVNS. Trimming left V 4 bases short and J 6 bases short, with 10 bases between. CDR3 length: 13 amino acids. CDR3 DNA: TGTGCCAGCAGTGCGGGGCGGAAAAACACCATATATTTT. This encodes CASSAGRKNTIYF. The full variable domain, its missing parts supplied by reference TRBV25-1 and TRBJ1-3, is EADIYQTPRYLVIGTGKKITLECSQTMGHDKMYWYQQDPGMELHLIHYSYGVNSTEKGDLSSESTVSRIRTEHFPLTLESARPSHTSQYLCASSAGRKNTIYFGEGSWLTVV.

J is TRBJ1-2 and V is TRBV12-3 or TRBV12-4; D is undetermined. CDR3 length: 13 residues. V was cut by 8 bases and J by 4 bases, with 14 bases left in between. The CDR3 DNA is TGTGCCAGCTCGAGGAACCCCTCCTATGGCTACACCTTC. Its protein product is CASSRNPSYGYTF.

There are a few counts of this clonotype. The chain is built from TRBV6-6 and TRBJ1-1; a possible D gene is TRBD1 (5 bases). Germline V gene data show CDR1 as MNHNY and CDR2 as SVGAGI (reference sequence). CDR3 length equals 14 residues. V was pared by 2 bases and J by 5 bases, with 12 bases between. The CDR3: CASSYVRVRTEAFF. CDR3 coding DNA: TGTGCCAGCAGTTACGTCAGGGTACGGACTGAAGCTTTCTTT.

V is TRBV5-1 and J is TRBJ2-1; D might be TRBD1 or TRBD2, each matching 5 bases. The V gene lost 5 bases and the J gene lost 0 bases, with 12 bases spanning the gap. The germline V gene has CDR1 SGHRS and CDR2 YFSETQ. CDR3 length equals 15 residues. CDR3 in amino acids: CASRGDYSSYNEQFF. CDR3 nucleotides: TGCGCCAGCAGGGGGGATTACTCCTCCTACAATGAGCAGTTCTTC.

This clonotype was seen more than once but under ten times. J is TRBJ1-5 and V is TRBV7-9; the D is unclear. The V gene's germline CDR1 is SEHNR and CDR2 FQNEAQ (reference sequence). CDR3 length: 17 amino acids. V gave up 3 bases and J gave up 0 bases, with 15 bases separating them. The CDR3, as DNA: TGTGCCAGCAGCTTGACGGCAGAACAGTATAGCAATCAGCCCCAGCATTTT. Translated: CASSLTAEQYSNQPQHF.

V usage is TRBV20-1 and J usage is TRBJ2-4, with 10 bases lining up with TRBD2. Trimming at V came to 0 bases and at J to 2 bases, leaving 7 bases not matched to a gene. Germline assignment: CDR1 DFQATT and CDR2 SNEGSKA (reference sequence). CDR3 size: 17 residues. The CDR3 region is CSARDLQLAGTKNIQYF. DNA for the CDR3: TGCAGTGCTAGAGATCTTCAACTAGCGGGGACCAAAAACATTCAGTACTTC.

This clonotype was counted between two and nine times. The chain joins TRBV5-5 to TRBJ2-7, with 7 positions matching TRBD2. The CDR3 sequence is 15 residues long. CDR1 and CDR2 (germline): SGHKS, YYEKEE (reference sequence). The J segment lost 2 bases and the V segment lost 4 bases, leaving 9 bases of the junction unmatched. The CDR3 DNA reads as TGTGCCAGCAGCCCGGGGGGTTCCAGGGCCTACGAGCAGTACGTC. Amino acids: CASSPGGSRAYEQYV.

As to this clonotype: A much more abundant neighbour one base away suggests this may be a read error. The chain couples TRBV11-1 to TRBJ2-1; D ambiguous. This CDR3 has 13 amino acids. Germline loops: CDR1 SGHAT, CDR2 FQDESV (reference sequence). The CDR3 DNA reads TGTGTCAGCAGCTTAGTTGAGAGGAATGAGCAGTTCTTC. It translates to CVSSLVERNEQFF.

As concerns this clonotype: A much larger clone sits a single nucleotide away, making a read error possible. This chain connects TRBV7-8 to TRBJ2-5; D may be TRBD1 (7 bases). Germline CDR1 and CDR2: SGHVS and FQNEAQ. The CDR3 extends over 17 amino acids. Written as DNA, the CDR3 is TGTGCCAGCTGCTTCACCGGGGGACAGTATTACCAAGAGACCCAGTACTTC. It codes for CASCFTGGQYYQETQYF.

The gene calls are TRBV2 and TRBJ2-3; D possibly corresponds to TRBD1 (5 bases). This CDR3 has 15 amino acids. CDR1 is SNHLY and CDR2 is FYNNEI in the germline V gene. V was trimmed by 3 bases and J by 4 bases, leaving 14 bases between them. In DNA form, the CDR3 reads TGTGCCAGCAGTGAGAGTCAGGGTCGCCCAGATACGCAGTATTTT. Translating it yields CASSESQGRPDTQYF.

As regards this clonotype: The junction does not match germline at one end; this may be a read error. The CDR3 here is CVSSYGLRGGYRSGETQYF. CDR3 nucleotides: TGTGTCAGCAGTTACGGTCTCCGCGGGGGGTACCGTTCGGGGGAGACCCAGTACTTC. V and J are TRBV6-2 or TRBV6-3 and TRBJ2-5; 8 bases agree with TRBD2. This CDR3 contains 19 residues. Germline assignment: CDR1 MNHEY and CDR2 SVGEGT.

This chain connects TRBV5-6 to TRBJ2-1; 10 positions agree with TRBD2. The CDR3 sequence is 16 residues long. The V segment lost 1 base and the J segment 3 bases; nucleotides outside the gene matches: 4. Germline loops: CDR1 SGHDT, CDR2 YYEEEE. The CDR3 bases are TGTGCCAGCAGCTTGACACTAGCGGGGTTCTACAATGAGCAGTTCTTC. Its translation: CASSLTLAGFYNEQFF.

Of note for this clonotype: A read error is possible here, since a much larger clone lies one base away. The chain carries TRBV12-3 or TRBV12-4 and TRBJ1-1; D is unresolved. The CDR3 is made up of 10 amino acids. V was cut by 7 bases and J by 12 bases, with 12 bases left in between. CDR3 sequence reads: CASTLGETFF. CDR3 bases: TGTGCCAGCACCCTCGGGGAAACTTTCTTT.

This sequence joins TRBV7-4 and TRBJ2-2, with 9 bases fitting TRBD1. Trimming at V came to 6 bases and at J to 3 bases, leaving 8 bases not matched to a gene. The length of the CDR3 is 16 residues. Germline-derived CDR1 and CDR2 are SGHVT and SQSDAQ. This CDR3 reads CASSPTRTGDTGELFF. The CDR3 nucleotides are TGTGCCAGCAGTCCCACACGGACAGGGGACACCGGGGAGCTGTTTTTT.

The chain has TRBV10-3 and TRBJ2-3; D not resolved. V was pared by 3 bases and J by 0 bases, with 13 bases between. The CDR3 is made up of 16 amino acids. CDR1 and CDR2 (germline): ENHRY, SYGVKD. CDR3 DNA sequence: TGTGCCATCAGTGATTTAGGACGGAAAAGCACAGATACGCAGTATTTT. Translation: CAISDLGRKSTDTQYF.

V and J are TRBV27 and TRBJ2-2; the D call may be TRBD1 or TRBD2 (7 bases each). The germline CDR1 and CDR2 sequences are MNHEY and SMNVEV (reference sequence). V lost 8 bases, J lost 4 bases, and 23 bases lay in between. CDR3 length: 17 amino acids. Written as DNA, the CDR3 is TGTGCCAGCGGCCTGAATTACAGGGAGGGGGCCACCGGGGAGCTGTTTTTT. Its translation is CASGLNYREGATGELFF.

In its sample, this clonotype was seen a few times. V usage is TRBV6-2 or TRBV6-3 and J usage is TRBJ2-2; possibly TRBD1 for D (6 bases). The CDR3 is 16 residues long. Germline lookup yields CDR1 MNHEY and CDR2 SVGEGT. V dropped 0 bases and J dropped 0 bases, with 8 bases sitting between them. The CDR3 sequence is CASSYSRTANTGELFF. CDR3 DNA: TGTGCCAGCAGTTACTCGAGGACAGCGAACACCGGGGAGCTGTTTTTT.

Only a few counts were recorded for this clonotype. The chain recombines TRBV25-1 with TRBJ2-1; tentative D call: TRBD1 (6 bases). The V end lost 2 bases, the J end lost 3 bases, and 14 bases lay between the germline ends. CDR3 length: 16 residues. Germline V gene sequence: CDR1 MGHDK, CDR2 SYGVNS. CDR3 DNA: TGTGCCAGCAGTGAAACTACAGGGTCAAACTACAATGAGCAGTTCTTC. Translated: CASSETTGSNYNEQFF.

This clonotype was picked up many times. The V call is TRBV9, the J call TRBJ2-2; 7 bases line up with TRBD2. CDR1 is SGDLS, CDR2 YYNGEE, per germline. Unmatched junction bases numbered 2, after V lost 0 bases and J lost 6 bases. The CDR3 totals 14 residues. The CDR3 DNA reads as TGTGCCAGCAGCGTAGGGACTAGGCCCGGGGAGCTGTTTTTT. As protein: CASSVGTRPGELFF.

At least ten counts were recorded for this clonotype. This chain joins TRBV7-6 and TRBJ1-1, with D possibly TRBD1 on 5 matching bases. V dropped 2 bases and J dropped 0 bases, with 10 bases sitting between them. CDR1 is SGHVS and CDR2 is FNYEAQ in the germline V gene. The CDR3 covers 15 residues. The CDR3 coding sequence is TGTGCCAGCAGCTTAACCAGGGATATGAACACTGAAGCTTTCTTT. As protein: CASSLTRDMNTEAFF.

The genes are TRBV6-2 or TRBV6-3 and TRBJ1-1; D ambiguous. Germline V gene lookup returns CDR1 MNHEY and CDR2 SVGEGT. Deletions cut 2 bases from V and 1 base from J, with 8 bases between. The CDR3 runs 14 residues. This CDR3 is CASSYDTENTEAFF. CDR3 coding DNA: TGTGCCAGCAGTTACGATACAGAGAACACTGAAGCTTTCTTT.